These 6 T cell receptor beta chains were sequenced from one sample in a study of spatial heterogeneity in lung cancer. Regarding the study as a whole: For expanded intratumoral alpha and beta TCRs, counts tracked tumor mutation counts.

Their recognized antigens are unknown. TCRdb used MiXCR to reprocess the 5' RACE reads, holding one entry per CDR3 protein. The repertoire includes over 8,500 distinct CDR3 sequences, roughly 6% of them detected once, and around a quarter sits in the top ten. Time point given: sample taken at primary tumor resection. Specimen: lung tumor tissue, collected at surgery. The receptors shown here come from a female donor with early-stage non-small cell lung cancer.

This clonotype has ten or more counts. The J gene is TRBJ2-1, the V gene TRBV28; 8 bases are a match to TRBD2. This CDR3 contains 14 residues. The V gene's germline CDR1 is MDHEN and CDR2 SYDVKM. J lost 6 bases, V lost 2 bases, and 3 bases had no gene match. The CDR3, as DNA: TGTGCCAGCAGTTTAACCGGGAGGGGCAATGAGCAGTTCTTC. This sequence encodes CASSLTGRGNEQFF.

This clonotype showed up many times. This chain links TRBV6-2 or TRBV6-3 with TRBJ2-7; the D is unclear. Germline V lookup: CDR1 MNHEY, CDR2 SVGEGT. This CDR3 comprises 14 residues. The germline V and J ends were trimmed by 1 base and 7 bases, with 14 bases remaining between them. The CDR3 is CASSYLGSAWEQYF. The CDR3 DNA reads TGTGCCAGCAGTTACTTGGGTTCGGCATGGGAGCAGTACTTC.

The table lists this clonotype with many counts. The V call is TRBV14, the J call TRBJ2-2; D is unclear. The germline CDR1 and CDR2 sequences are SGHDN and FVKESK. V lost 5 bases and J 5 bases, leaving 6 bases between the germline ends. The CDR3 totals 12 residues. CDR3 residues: CASSDFTGELFF. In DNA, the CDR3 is TGTGCCAGCAGCGATTTTACCGGGGAGCTGTTTTTT.

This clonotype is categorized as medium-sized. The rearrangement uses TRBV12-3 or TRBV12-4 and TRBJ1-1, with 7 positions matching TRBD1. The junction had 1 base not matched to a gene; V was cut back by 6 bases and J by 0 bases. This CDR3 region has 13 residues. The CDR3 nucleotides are TGTGCCAGCAGACAGGGGTTGAACACTGAAGCTTTCTTT. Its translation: CASRQGLNTEAFF.

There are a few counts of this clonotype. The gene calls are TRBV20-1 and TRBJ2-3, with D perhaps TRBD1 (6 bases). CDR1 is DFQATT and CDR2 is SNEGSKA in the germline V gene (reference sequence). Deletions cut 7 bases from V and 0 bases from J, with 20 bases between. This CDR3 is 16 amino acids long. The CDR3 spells CSVYGQGLTSTDTQYF. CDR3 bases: TGCAGTGTGTACGGGCAGGGGCTAACTAGCACAGATACGCAGTATTTT.

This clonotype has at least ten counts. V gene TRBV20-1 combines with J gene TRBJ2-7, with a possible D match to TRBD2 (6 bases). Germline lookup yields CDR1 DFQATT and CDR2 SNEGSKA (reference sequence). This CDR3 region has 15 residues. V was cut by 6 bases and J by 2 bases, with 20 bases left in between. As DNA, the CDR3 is TGCAGTGCGGCCCGGGGGTTTAGCGGCCCCTACGAGCAGTACTTC. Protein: CSAARGFSGPYEQYF.